What follows is one T cell receptor beta chain and its context. This clone has a handful of counts. Its antigen is unknown. Within one base of it there is no much larger clone, and no base qualities were kept. The sample belongs to a study of OX40 agonist ivuxolimab in advanced cancers. As for the study more broadly: Ivuxolimab was a fully human IgG2 agonistic monoclonal antibody targeting the costimulatory receptor OX40 (CD134). Intravenous ivuxolimab was administered to patients every 2 weeks at six dose levels: 0.01, 0.1, 0.3, 1.5, 3 and 10 mg/kg. Among the roughly 50 dose-escalation patients, approximately 20 had hepatocellular carcinoma, around 15 melanoma, 9 renal cell carcinoma and 9 head and neck cancer. In the dose-escalation cohort, around 80% of patients were male, and the mean age was 60 years with a range of roughly 23 to 79. Prior anti-PD-1, anti-PD-L1 or anti-CTLA-4 therapy was permitted, and checkpoint inhibitors had been received by 30% to 40% of dose-escalation patients. Partial responses were achieved by three dose-escalation patients, of whom one had hepatocellular carcinoma and two had cutaneous melanoma. Peripheral TCRbeta sequencing was intended to test whether TCR sequence diversity was altered and clonal T-cell expansion was caused by ivuxolimab. The paper covers the monotherapy dose-escalation part of the phase I ivuxolimab trial, which included N = 52 patients.

The trial excluded patients who had a history of autoimmune disease or were on systemic immunosuppression. Peripheral blood for TCR sequencing was drawn from every dose cohort at baseline, at cycle 4 day 1 and at cycle 7 day 1. Samples were obtained from an open-label, multicenter, first-in-human phase I dose-escalation trial of ivuxolimab. Adults with locally advanced or metastatic melanoma, renal cell, hepatocellular, or head and neck squamous cell carcinoma were enrolled in the trial. Before TCR sequencing, CD4+ T cells and CD8+ T cells from peripheral blood were sorted into separate populations. Beyond this particular receptor, the publication reports: At doses of 0.1 to 3.0 mg/kg, clonal expansion of both CD4+ and CD8+ T cells in blood was seen between baseline and week 6. In the 0.1-3.0 mg/kg groups, partial responders had among the lowest normalized peripheral clonal expansion, particularly in CD8+ T cells. After ivuxolimab, expanded clones were on average more numerous among CD8+ T cells than among CD4+ T cells. Low levels of normalized T-cell clonal expansion were also seen in some patients who did not respond. The antigen specificity of the peripheral T cells that underwent clonal expansion was not determined.

Per the germline V gene, SNHLY is the CDR1 and FYNNEI is the CDR2. There are 12 amino acids in the CDR3, from cysteine to phenylalanine inclusive. The retained sequence is limited to the CDR3, 36 bases, with the frame set at the first base. The germline V end is reduced by 6 bases and the J end by 7 bases; junction bases left unmatched: 5. Genomic DNA was extracted from sorted cells for sequencing of the TCRbeta CDR3 region. The immunoSEQ Assay was used for sequencing of TCRbeta CDR3 regions. This is the immuneACCESS table as TCRdb keeps it, with only in-frame sequences that have V and J called. A part of the clones is gone; compared with another copy, unresolved V genes explain less than half, and the rest is unexplained. The sample includes approximately 59,000 clones, with roughly 77% observed a single time. The top ten constitute 0.7% to 0.8% of the sample.

The input for sequencing was CD4+ or CD8+ T cells sorted from blood, taken in a trial of the OX40 agonist ivuxolimab. The clonotype was recovered from an adult with an advanced solid tumor such as melanoma, head and neck, liver or kidney cancer. The rearrangement joined TRBV2 to TRBJ1-1, with 7 middle bases fitting TRBD1. The CDR3 reads CASRGQNFEAFF. The DNA reads TGTGCCAGCAGGGGACAGAACTTTGAAGCTTTCTTT.